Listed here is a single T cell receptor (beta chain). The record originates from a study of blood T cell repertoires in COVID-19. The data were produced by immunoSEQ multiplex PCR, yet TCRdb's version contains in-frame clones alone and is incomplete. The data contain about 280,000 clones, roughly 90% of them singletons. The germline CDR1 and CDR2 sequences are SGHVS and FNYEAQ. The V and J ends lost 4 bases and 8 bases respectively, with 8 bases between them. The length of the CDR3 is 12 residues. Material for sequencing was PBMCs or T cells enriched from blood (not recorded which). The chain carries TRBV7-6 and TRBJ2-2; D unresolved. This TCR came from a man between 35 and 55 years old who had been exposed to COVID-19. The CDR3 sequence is CASSSPVGELFF. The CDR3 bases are TGTGCCAGCAGCTCTCCTGTGGGGGAGCTGTTTTTT.